This TCR beta chain was documented in a study of T-cell memory formation after mild COVID-19. Losses at the gene ends were 6 bases for V and 8 bases for J; bases not matched to a gene: 6. Germline lookup yields CDR1 SGHTA and CDR2 FQGNSA. The CDR3 consists of 15 residues. Notes on the study in general: Memory from before infection featured some responding clones, which suggests cross-reactive memory joined. Mainly CM and EM harbored the contracting CD4+ clones; mainly EMRA harbored the CD8+ ones.

MiXCR was run by TCRdb on the 5' RACE reads, yielding one entry per CDR3 protein. The sample holds about 190,000 distinct CDR3 sequences, around 19% seen once. About this clonotype itself: The antigen remains unidentified.

The sequencing sample was made of PBMCs or a T cell subset sorted from them (not recorded which). This chain joins TRBV7-2 and TRBJ2-2; 13 nucleotides match TRBD2. This clonotype was obtained from an adult woman who had mild COVID-19 (a few samples of this study predate the infection). Cell type and time point are not known. This CDR3 reads CASSRGLAGVGELFF. CDR3 DNA: TGTGCCAGCAGTCGCGGACTAGCGGGAGTAGGGGAGCTGTTTTTT.